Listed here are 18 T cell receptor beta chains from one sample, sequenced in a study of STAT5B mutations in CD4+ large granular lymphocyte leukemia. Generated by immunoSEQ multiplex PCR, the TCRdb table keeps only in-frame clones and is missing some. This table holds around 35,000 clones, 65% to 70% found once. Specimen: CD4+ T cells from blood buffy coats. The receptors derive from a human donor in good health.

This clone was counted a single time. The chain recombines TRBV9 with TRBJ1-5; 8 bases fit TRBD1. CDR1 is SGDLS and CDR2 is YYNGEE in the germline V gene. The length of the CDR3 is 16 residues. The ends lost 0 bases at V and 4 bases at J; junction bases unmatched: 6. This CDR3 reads CASSVVETGDNQPQHF. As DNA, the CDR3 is TGTGCCAGCAGCGTAGTGGAGACAGGGGATAATCAGCCCCAGCATTTT.

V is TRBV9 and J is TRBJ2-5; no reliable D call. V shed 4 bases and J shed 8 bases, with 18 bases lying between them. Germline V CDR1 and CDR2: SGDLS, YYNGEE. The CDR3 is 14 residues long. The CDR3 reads CASSFSDGSNTQYF. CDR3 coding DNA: TGTGCCAGCAGCTTCTCGGACGGATCCAACACCCAGTACTTC.

The CDR3: CASSLIAGSHEQYF. The CDR3 nucleotides read TGTGCCAGCAGCTTAATTGCAGGGAGCCACGAGCAGTACTTC. This chain links TRBV7-9 with TRBJ2-7; D tentatively fits TRBD1 or TRBD2 (5 bases each). Trimming removed 2 bases at V and 5 bases at J, with 13 bases between. Germline V lookup: CDR1 SEHNR, CDR2 FQNEAQ (reference sequence). The CDR3 has 14 amino acids.

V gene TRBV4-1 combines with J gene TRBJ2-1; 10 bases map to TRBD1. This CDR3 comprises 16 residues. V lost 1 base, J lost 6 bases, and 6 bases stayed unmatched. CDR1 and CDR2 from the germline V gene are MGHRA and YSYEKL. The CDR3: CASSQAGTGVSNEQFF. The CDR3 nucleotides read TGCGCCAGCAGCCAAGCCGGGACAGGGGTATCCAATGAGCAGTTCTTC.

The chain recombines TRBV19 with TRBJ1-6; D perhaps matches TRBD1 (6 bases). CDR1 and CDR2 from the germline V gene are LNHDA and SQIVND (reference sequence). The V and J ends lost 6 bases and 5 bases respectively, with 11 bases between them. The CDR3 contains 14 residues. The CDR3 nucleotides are TGTGCCAGTAGAGTTAGGGGGAATAATTCACCCCTCCACTTT. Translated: CASRVRGNNSPLHF.

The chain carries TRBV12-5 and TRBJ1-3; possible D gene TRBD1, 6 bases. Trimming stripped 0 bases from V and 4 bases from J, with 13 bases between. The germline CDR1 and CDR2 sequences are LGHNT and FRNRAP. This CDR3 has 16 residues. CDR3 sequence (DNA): TGTGCTAGTGGTTTGGTCCGAACAGGGCGCGGAAACACCATATATTTT. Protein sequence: CASGLVRTGRGNTIYF. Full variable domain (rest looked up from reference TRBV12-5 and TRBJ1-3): DARVTQTPRHKVTEMGQEVTMRCQPILGHNTVFWYRQTMMQGLELLAYFRNRAPLDDSGMPKDRFSAEMPDATLATLKIQPSEPRDSAVYFCASGLVRTGRGNTIYFGEGSWLTVV.

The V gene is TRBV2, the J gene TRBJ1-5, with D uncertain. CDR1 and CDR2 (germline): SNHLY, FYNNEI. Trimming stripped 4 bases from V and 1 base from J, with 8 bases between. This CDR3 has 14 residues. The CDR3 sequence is CASSVLVSNQPQHF. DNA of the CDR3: TGTGCCAGCAGTGTGCTGGTGAGCAATCAGCCCCAGCATTTT.

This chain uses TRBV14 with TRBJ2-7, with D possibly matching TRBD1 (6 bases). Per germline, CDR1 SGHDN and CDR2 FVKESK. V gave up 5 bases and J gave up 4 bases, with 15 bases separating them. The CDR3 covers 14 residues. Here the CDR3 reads CASSSSYRAYEQYF. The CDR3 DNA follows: TGTGCCAGCAGCTCCTCCTACAGGGCTTACGAGCAGTACTTC.

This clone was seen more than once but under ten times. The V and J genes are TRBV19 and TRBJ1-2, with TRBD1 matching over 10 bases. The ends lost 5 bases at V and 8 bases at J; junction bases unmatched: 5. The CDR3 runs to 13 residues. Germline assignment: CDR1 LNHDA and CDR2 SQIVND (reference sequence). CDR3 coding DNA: TGTGCCAGTAGTCGTGGACAGGGGGTAGGCTACACCTTC. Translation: CASSRGQGVGYTF.

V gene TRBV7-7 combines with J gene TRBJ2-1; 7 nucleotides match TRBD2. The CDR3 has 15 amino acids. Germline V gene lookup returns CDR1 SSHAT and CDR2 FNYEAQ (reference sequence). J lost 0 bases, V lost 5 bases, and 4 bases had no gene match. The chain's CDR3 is CASSPTGGSYNEQFF. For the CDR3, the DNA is TGTGCCAGCAGCCCGACGGGGGGCTCCTACAATGAGCAGTTCTTC.

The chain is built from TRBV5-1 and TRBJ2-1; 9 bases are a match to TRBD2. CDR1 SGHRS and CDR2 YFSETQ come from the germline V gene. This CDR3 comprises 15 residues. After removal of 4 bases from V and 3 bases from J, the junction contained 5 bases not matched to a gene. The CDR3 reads CASSHSGGSYNEQFF. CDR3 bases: TGCGCCAGCAGCCATAGCGGGGGCAGCTACAATGAGCAGTTCTTC.

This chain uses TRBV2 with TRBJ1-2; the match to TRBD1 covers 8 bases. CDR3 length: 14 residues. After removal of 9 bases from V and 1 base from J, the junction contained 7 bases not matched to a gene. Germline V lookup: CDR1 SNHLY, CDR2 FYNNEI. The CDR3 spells CASGSGQVNYGYTF. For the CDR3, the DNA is TGTGCCAGTGGCTCGGGACAGGTTAACTATGGCTACACCTTC.

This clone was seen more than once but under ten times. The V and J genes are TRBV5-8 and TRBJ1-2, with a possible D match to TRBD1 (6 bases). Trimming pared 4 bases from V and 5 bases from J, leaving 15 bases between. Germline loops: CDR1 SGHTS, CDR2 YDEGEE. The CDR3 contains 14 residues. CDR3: CASSLTGKPYGYTF. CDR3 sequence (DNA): TGTGCCAGCAGCCTAACAGGGAAACCTTATGGCTACACCTTC.

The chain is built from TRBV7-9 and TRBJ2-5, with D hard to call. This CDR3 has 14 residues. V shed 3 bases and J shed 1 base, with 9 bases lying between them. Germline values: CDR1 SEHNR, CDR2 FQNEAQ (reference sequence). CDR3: CASSLAALQETQYF. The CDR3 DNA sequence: TGTGCCAGCAGCTTGGCGGCCCTCCAAGAGACCCAGTACTTC. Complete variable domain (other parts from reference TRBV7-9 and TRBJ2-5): DTGVSQNPRHKITKRGQNVTFRCDPISEHNRLYWYRQTLGQGPEFLTYFQNEAQLEKSRLLSDRFSAERPKGSFSTLEIQRTEQGDSAMYLCASSLAALQETQYFGPGTRLLVL.

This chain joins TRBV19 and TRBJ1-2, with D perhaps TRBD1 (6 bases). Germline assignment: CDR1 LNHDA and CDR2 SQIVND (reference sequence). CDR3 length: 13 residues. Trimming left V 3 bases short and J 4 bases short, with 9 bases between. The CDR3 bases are TGTGCCAGTAGTATCCAGGGGAGCTATGGCTACACCTTC. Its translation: CASSIQGSYGYTF.

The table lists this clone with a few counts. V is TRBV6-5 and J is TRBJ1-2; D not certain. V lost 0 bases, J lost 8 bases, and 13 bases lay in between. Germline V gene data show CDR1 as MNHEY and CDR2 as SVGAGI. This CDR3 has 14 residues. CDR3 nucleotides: TGTGCCAGCAGTTACTCCGGCGGCCCCTCGGGCTACACCTTC. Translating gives CASSYSGGPSGYTF.

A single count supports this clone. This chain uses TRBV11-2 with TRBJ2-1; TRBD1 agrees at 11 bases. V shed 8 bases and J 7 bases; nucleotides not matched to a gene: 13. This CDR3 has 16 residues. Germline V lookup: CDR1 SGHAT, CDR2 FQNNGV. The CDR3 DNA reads TGTGCCAGCGCTCTTAGGGGGACAGGGGGGTGGAATGAGCAGTTCTTC. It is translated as CASALRGTGGWNEQFF.

Here the CDR3 reads CASAKQGGPGETQYF. CDR3 in DNA: TGTGCCAGCGCGAAACAGGGGGGCCCTGGAGAGACCCAGTACTTC. The rearrangement uses TRBV7-7 and TRBJ2-5, with TRBD1 identical over 8 bases. Germline V gives CDR1 SSHAT, CDR2 FNYEAQ (reference sequence). The V and J ends lost 8 bases and 4 bases, in that order; junction bases with no gene match: 12. The CDR3 consists of 15 residues.